Listed here are 29 T cell receptor beta chains from one sample, sequenced in a study of T cells after yellow fever vaccination. Via MiXCR, TCRdb re-called the 5' RACE reads, giving one row per CDR3 protein. The sample records under 250,000 distinct CDR3 sequences, about 7.1% being singletons. The specimen was CD4+ T cells sorted from PBMCs, collected 15 days after the yellow fever booster vaccination. These receptors were collected from a man between 25 and 39 years old who received the YFV17D yellow fever vaccine.

This clonotype has a count of ten or more. This chain uses TRBV6-2 or TRBV6-3 with TRBJ1-6; D may be TRBD1 (5 bases). CDR1 MNHEY and CDR2 SVGEGT come from the germline V gene. V was shortened by 10 bases and J by 7 bases, with 17 bases between the two germline ends. The CDR3 loop spans 14 amino acids. The CDR3 loop reads CATIDGTANSPLHF. CDR3 sequence (DNA): TGTGCCACTATAGACGGGACGGCGAATTCACCCCTCCACTTT.

V is TRBV12-3 or TRBV12-4 and J is TRBJ2-1; the match to TRBD2 covers 12 bases. V lost 9 bases, J lost 8 bases, and 8 bases stayed unmatched. The CDR3 extends over 14 amino acids. The CDR3 reads CASLLAGGSYEQFF. CDR3 nucleotides: TGTGCCAGTCTCCTAGCGGGAGGGTCGTATGAGCAGTTCTTC.

The chain has TRBV12-3 or TRBV12-4 and TRBJ2-3; the match to TRBD2 covers 11 bases. There are 17 residues in the CDR3. Trimming removed 7 bases from V and 5 bases from J; junction bases left unmatched: 14. The CDR3 here is CASITSGRLRFEDTQYF. The DNA for the CDR3 is TGTGCCAGCATCACTAGCGGGAGACTCCGGTTCGAAGATACGCAGTATTTT.

Ten or more counts support this clonotype. The gene calls are TRBV12-3 or TRBV12-4 and TRBJ2-5; no clear D. The length of the CDR3 is 14 residues. Trimming shortened V by 3 bases and J by 4 bases, and 12 bases separated the two germline ends. The CDR3 DNA is TGTGCCAGCAGTTTCAGTGGGCCCTCAGAGACCCAGTACTTC. It codes for CASSFSGPSETQYF.

This clonotype was observed a handful of times. The chain has TRBV7-2 and TRBJ1-1; TRBD1 might be the D (5 bases). V lost 4 bases, J lost 5 bases, and 14 bases lay in between. Looked up from germline, CDR1 is SGHTA and CDR2 is FQGNSA. This CDR3 region has 14 residues. The CDR3 is CASSSGTRGTEAFF. The DNA of the CDR3 is TGTGCCAGCAGCTCCGGGACGAGGGGTACTGAAGCTTTCTTT.

This clonotype was detected many times. J is TRBJ2-5 and V is TRBV5-4; D gene ambiguous. Germline loops: CDR1 SGHNT, CDR2 YYREEE (reference sequence). CDR3 length: 14 amino acids. The V and J ends lost 4 bases and 2 bases respectively, with 12 bases between them. The CDR3 is CASSAVGRQETQYF. The DNA for the CDR3 is TGTGCCAGCAGCGCGGTAGGAAGGCAAGAGACCCAGTACTTC.

The V and J genes are TRBV5-1 and TRBJ2-3; 10 positions match TRBD2. The V gene end was trimmed by 4 bases and the J gene end by 0 bases; junction bases not matched to a gene: 5. The CDR3 spans 16 residues. Germline CDR1 SGHRS, CDR2 YFSETQ. The CDR3 DNA reads as TGCGCCAGCAGCCCGGAACTAGCGGGAAGCACAGATACGCAGTATTTT. It yields the protein CASSPELAGSTDTQYF.

This chain uses TRBV15 with TRBJ2-7; D might be TRBD2 (5 bases). The CDR3 contains 15 residues. Germline CDR1 and CDR2: LNHNV and YYDKDF (reference sequence). V lost 0 bases to trimming and J lost 5 bases, with 14 bases between them. The chain's CDR3 is CATSRDLAGGNEQYF. As DNA, the CDR3 is TGTGCCACCAGCAGAGATCTGGCGGGTGGGAACGAGCAGTACTTC.

This clonotype was counted between two and nine times. The chain joins TRBV5-1 to TRBJ2-3; D is unclear. This CDR3 has 13 residues. V was pared by 3 bases and J by 2 bases, with 7 bases between. Germline V CDR1 and CDR2: SGHRS, YFSETQ. CDR3 in amino acids: CASSSLTTDTQYF. The DNA of the CDR3 is TGCGCCAGCAGCTCCCTGACCACAGATACGCAGTATTTT.

The chain employs TRBV12-3 or TRBV12-4 and TRBJ2-2, with D perhaps assigned TRBD1 or TRBD2 (5 bases each). The germline V and J ends were trimmed by 3 bases and 6 bases, with 11 bases remaining between them. The CDR3 is 14 residues long. This CDR3 reads CASSFGGGSGELFF. CDR3 bases: TGTGCCAGCAGTTTTGGGGGTGGTTCCGGGGAGCTGTTTTTT.

This clonotype has a count of ten or more. The V gene is TRBV10-3, the J gene TRBJ2-5, with 7 bases matching TRBD1. Looked up from germline, CDR1 is ENHRY and CDR2 is SYGVKD. The junction had 3 bases not matched to a gene; V was cut back by 6 bases and J by 2 bases. The CDR3 is 13 amino acids. The CDR3 DNA reads TGTGCCATCAGCTCGGACAGGCAAGAGACCCAGTACTTC. Translated, it gives CAISSDRQETQYF.

This clonotype has ten or more counts. The chain uses TRBV5-1 and TRBJ2-7, with D tentatively TRBD1 or TRBD2 (5 bases each). The germline V gene has CDR1 SGHRS and CDR2 YFSETQ. The CDR3 has 13 amino acids. Deletions cut 4 bases from V and 1 base from J, with 9 bases between. The CDR3, as DNA: TGCGCCAGCAGCCGGTGGGGGTCCTACGAGCAGTACTTC. Amino acid sequence: CASSRWGSYEQYF.

The chain combines TRBV5-4 with TRBJ2-1, with D perhaps assigned TRBD1 or TRBD2 (7 bases each). Germline CDR1 reads SGHNT; CDR2 reads YYREEE (reference sequence). The CDR3 extends over 17 amino acids. V shed 4 bases and J shed 1 base, with 18 bases lying between them. The CDR3 sequence is CASSLGEGARSYNEQFF. The CDR3 coding sequence is TGTGCCAGCAGCCTGGGGGAGGGGGCGAGGTCCTACAATGAGCAGTTCTTC.

The gene calls are TRBV20-1 and TRBJ1-2; maybe TRBD1 (5 bases). V lost 0 bases and J lost 4, with 15 bases in between. Germline loops: CDR1 DFQATT, CDR2 SNEGSKA (reference sequence). The CDR3 extends over 15 amino acids. The CDR3 protein is CSARERETASYGYTF. The CDR3 DNA follows: TGCAGTGCTAGAGAGAGGGAGACAGCCAGCTATGGCTACACCTTC.

This clonotype was detected only a few times. The chain uses TRBV12-3 or TRBV12-4 and TRBJ1-2; 7 positions agree with TRBD1. The V gene end was trimmed by 3 bases and the J gene end by 4 bases; junction bases not matched to a gene: 11. The CDR3 sequence is 16 residues long. CDR3 nucleotide sequence: TGTGCCAGCAGTTTGGCGGCCGGACAGGCCGCCTATGGCTACACCTTC. It is translated as CASSLAAGQAAYGYTF.

This clonotype has more than one count but fewer than ten. This chain links TRBV12-3 or TRBV12-4 with TRBJ1-1; D gene unclear. The CDR3 extends over 12 amino acids. V lost 6 bases, J lost 4 bases, and 9 bases lay in between. The CDR3 DNA is TGTGCCAGCAGCCGCAGCGGCACTGAAGCTTTCTTT. Protein product: CASSRSGTEAFF.

V usage is TRBV9 and J usage is TRBJ2-7, with D maybe TRBD2 (6 bases). CDR1 is SGDLS and CDR2 is YYNGEE in the germline V gene. This CDR3 is built from 15 residues. The germline V and J ends were trimmed by 3 bases and 0 bases, with 13 bases remaining between them. CDR3 loop: CASSESSALSYEQYF. The CDR3 DNA follows: TGTGCCAGCAGCGAATCTAGCGCCCTCTCCTACGAGCAGTACTTC.

This clonotype has a handful of counts. The rearrangement uses TRBV7-8 and TRBJ2-2, with D possibly being TRBD2 (6 bases). The CDR3 sequence is 19 residues long. Germline V CDR1 and CDR2: SGHVS, FQNEAQ. Deletions cut 3 bases from V and 1 base from J, with 21 bases between. CDR3 loop: CASSLALLPGLMNTGELFF. The DNA for the CDR3 is TGTGCCAGCAGCTTGGCTCTGCTTCCGGGACTCATGAACACCGGGGAGCTGTTTTTT.

In this sample, this clonotype turned up a few times. This chain uses TRBV5-1 with TRBJ2-2, with 7 bases lining up with TRBD1. The CDR3 extends over 15 amino acids. From germline, CDR1 is SGHRS and CDR2 YFSETQ. V trimming: 5 bases; J trimming: 4 bases; junction bases outside the gene matches: 8. The CDR3 sequence: CASSTGASGTGELFF. The CDR3 DNA follows: TGCGCCAGCAGTACAGGGGCCTCGGGCACCGGGGAGCTGTTTTTT.

The rearrangement joins TRBV18 to TRBJ2-1, with D perhaps matching TRBD2 (7 bases). The germline V gene has CDR1 KGHSH and CDR2 LQKENI. This CDR3 has 18 residues. Trimming left V 9 bases short and J 0 bases short, with 24 bases between. The CDR3 region has the DNA TGTGCCAGTCGGGGGGCTAGCGCTTCTCCGAGCTCCTACAATGAGCAGTTCTTC. Translated, it gives CASRGASASPSSYNEQFF.

This clonotype has a count of ten or more. The chain joins TRBV7-2 to TRBJ2-3; D remains ambiguous. The CDR3 consists of 13 residues. Trimming pared 1 base from V and 6 bases from J, leaving 8 bases between. Germline values: CDR1 SGHTA, CDR2 FQGNSA. This CDR3 is CASSLGPGDTQYF. CDR3 coding DNA: TGTGCCAGCAGCTTAGGCCCTGGGGATACGCAGTATTTT.

The gene calls are TRBV6-5 and TRBJ2-7; tentatively, D is TRBD1 (5 bases). CDR1 and CDR2 from the germline V gene are MNHEY and SVGAGI. This CDR3 contains 17 residues. V lost 0 bases, J lost 1 base, and 16 bases lay in between. CDR3 in amino acids: CASSYSISTAKSYEQYF. DNA of the CDR3: TGTGCCAGCAGTTACTCGATATCGACAGCAAAGTCCTACGAGCAGTACTTC.

Worth noting for this clonotype: Given a much more abundant clone one base away, this may be a read error. The chain employs TRBV20-1 and TRBJ2-1; 7 positions agree with TRBD2. The CDR3 extends over 14 amino acids. The V gene's germline CDR1 is DFQATT and CDR2 SNEGSKA (reference sequence). J was trimmed by 5 bases and V by 3 bases; bases with no gene match: 7. The CDR3 is CSARSAGRNNEQFF. In nucleotides, the CDR3 is TGCAGTGCTAGGTCAGCGGGAAGGAACAATGAGCAGTTCTTC.

In its sample, this clonotype was seen many times. The genes are TRBV7-2 and TRBJ2-1, with D unresolved. CDR3 length: 11 amino acids. Germline CDR1 reads SGHTA; CDR2 reads FQGNSA. V was trimmed by 1 base and J by 9 bases, leaving 4 bases between them. Written as DNA, the CDR3 is TGTGCCAGCAGCTTAGATCTTGAGCAGTTCTTC. Its translation is CASSLDLEQFF. Full variable domain (missing parts from reference TRBV7-2 and TRBJ2-1): GAGVSQSPSNKVTEKGKDVELRCDPISGHTALYWYRQSLGQGLEFLIYFQGNSAPDKSGLPSDRFSAERTGGSVSTLTIQRTQQEDSAVYLCASSLDLEQFFGPGTRLTVL.

The table lists this clonotype with many counts. The V gene is TRBV11-3, the J gene TRBJ2-3; D tentatively fits TRBD1 or TRBD2 (5 bases each). Germline V gives CDR1 SGHNT, CDR2 YENEEA. The V and J ends lost 3 bases and 1 base respectively, with 11 bases between them. The CDR3 runs to 15 residues. The CDR3 bases are TGTGCCAGCAGCTTTGGTCGGGGCGGCACAGATACGCAGTATTTT. Its translation: CASSFGRGGTDTQYF.

This clonotype was counted ten times or more. The chain links TRBV7-2 to TRBJ2-5; TRBD2 aligns across 8 bases. The germline V gene has CDR1 SGHTA and CDR2 FQGNSA. The CDR3 consists of 14 residues. V dropped 7 bases and J dropped 6; count of bases not matched to a gene: 10. CDR3 sequence: CASNRSGGGKTQYF. CDR3 in DNA: TGTGCCAGCAACCGAAGCGGGGGTGGAAAGACCCAGTACTTC.

The sample holds one count of this clonotype. This chain connects TRBV28 to TRBJ1-4; D not certain. The CDR3 totals 15 residues. V lost 2 bases, J lost 8 bases, and 15 bases lay in between. Germline CDR1 reads MDHEN; CDR2 reads SYDVKM. Written as DNA, the CDR3 is TGTGCCAGCAGTTTAGTAACTCGGGCAAAAGAAAAACTGTTTTTT. Translating it yields CASSLVTRAKEKLFF.

This clonotype has ten or more counts. The rearrangement links TRBV15 to TRBJ2-3; D is unresolved. CDR3 length: 13 residues. Germline lookup yields CDR1 LNHNV and CDR2 YYDKDF (reference sequence). Trimming shortened V by 3 bases and J by 9 bases, and 13 bases separated the two germline ends. The CDR3: CATSSDTTSTQYF. The DNA for the CDR3 is TGTGCCACCAGCAGTGACACCACTTCAACGCAGTATTTT. Full variable domain (missing parts from reference TRBV15 and TRBJ2-3): DAMVIQNPRYQVTQFGKPVTLSCSQTLNHNVMYWYQQKSSQAPKLLFHYYDKDFNNEADTPDNFQSRRPNTSFCFLDIRSPGLGDTAMYLCATSSDTTSTQYFGPGTRLTVL.

This clonotype was seen more than once but under ten times. This chain connects TRBV6-1 to TRBJ1-2; 9 nucleotides match TRBD1. The CDR3 runs 13 residues. V was pared by 6 bases and J by 4 bases, with 3 bases of the junction left unmatched. Germline V gene sequence: CDR1 MNHNS, CDR2 SASEGT. The CDR3 bases are TGTGCCAGCAGGAACAGGGGGCTCTATGGCTACACCTTC. Protein: CASRNRGLYGYTF.